The 6 T cell receptor beta chains below were found in one sample sequenced in a study of T-cell reconstitution after alpha-beta-depleted transplantation in children. Researchers prepared the TCRbeta library using unique molecular identifiers, the study reports. TCRdb independently ran MiXCR on the PCR reads; one entry per CDR3 protein. The data contain about 640,000 distinct CDR3 sequences, over 10% of them singletons. Sequencing used PBMCs, mostly from graft donor cells, obtained 360 days after TCRalphabeta/CD19-depleted stem cell transplant. Receptors were obtained from a male patient between 10 and 17 years old who had a stem cell transplant for acute myeloid leukemia, so the T cells may come from the graft donor.

This clonotype was recorded a few times. The rearrangement links TRBV9 to TRBJ2-2; 9 bases agree with TRBD2. J gave up 7 bases and V 0 bases, and 4 bases lay outside the gene matches. The CDR3 is 15 amino acids. Germline V gives CDR1 SGDLS, CDR2 YYNGEE. The CDR3 loop reads CASSVAGTSLGELFF. Here the CDR3 DNA reads TGTGCCAGCAGCGTAGCCGGGACTAGCCTCGGGGAGCTGTTTTTT.

This clonotype was counted at least ten times. This chain joins TRBV18 and TRBJ2-7; D ambiguous. The V end lost 3 bases, the J end lost 4 bases, and 16 bases lay between the germline ends. The CDR3 length is 15 residues. The germline CDR1 and CDR2 sequences are KGHSH and LQKENI. The CDR3 region has the DNA TGTGCCAGCTCACCTAGGGTTGGCCTTGAGTACGAGCAGTACTTC. Its translation is CASSPRVGLEYEQYF. The full variable domain, its missing parts supplied by reference TRBV18 and TRBJ2-7, is NAGVMQNPRHLVRRRGQEARLRCSPMKGHSHVYWYRQLPEEGLKFMVYLQKENIIDESGMPKERFSAEFPKEGPSILRIQQVVRGDSAAYFCASSPRVGLEYEQYFGPGTRLTVT.

The V gene is TRBV5-1, the J gene TRBJ2-1, with 11 bases matching TRBD2. J was trimmed by 6 bases and V by 3 bases; bases with no gene match: 11. Germline assignment: CDR1 SGHRS and CDR2 YFSETQ. The CDR3 is made up of 17 amino acids. The CDR3 spells CASSSAGLAGGPNEQFF. The CDR3 DNA is TGCGCCAGCAGCTCAGCAGGACTAGCGGGTGGTCCCAATGAGCAGTTCTTC.

The chain recombines TRBV7-3 with TRBJ2-5; 10 nucleotides line up with TRBD2. Germline loops: CDR1 SGHTA, CDR2 FQGTGA. V lost 5 bases and J lost 5; bases outside the gene matches: 17. This CDR3 contains 18 residues. CDR3 sequence: CASSLRGWQAGGGETQYF. The CDR3 nucleotides are TGTGCCAGCAGCCTGCGAGGATGGCAAGCGGGAGGGGGTGAGACCCAGTACTTC.

This clonotype was seen more than once but under ten times. This sequence joins TRBV6-4 and TRBJ1-2; 8 bases fit TRBD1. The CDR3 loop spans 14 amino acids. The V gene's germline CDR1 is MRHNA and CDR2 SNTAGT. The trim removed 3 bases at V and 8 bases at J, leaving 8 bases unmatched. The CDR3 here is CASSETGAHRGYTF. The CDR3 DNA follows: TGTGCCAGCAGTGAGACAGGGGCTCATAGGGGCTACACCTTC.

Only a few counts were recorded for this clonotype. The chain employs TRBV20-1 and TRBJ2-7; 7 nucleotides align to TRBD2. Germline trimming cut 7 bases from V and 3 bases from J; bases unmatched to any gene: 9. Germline V CDR1 and CDR2: DFQATT, SNEGSKA (reference sequence). The CDR3 extends over 13 amino acids. For the CDR3, the DNA is TGCAGTGTCCCGACTAGCTCCGACTACGAGCAGTACTTC. It is translated as CSVPTSSDYEQYF.